A selection of T cell receptor beta chains follows, all from one sample in a study of identical twins. Via MiXCR, TCRdb re-called the 5' RACE reads, giving one row per CDR3 protein. This repertoire shows 1.5 million or so distinct CDR3 sequences, roughly 35% found once; its top ten account for 0.25% to 0.3%. Sequenced sample: cord blood. The receptor set was obtained from a newborn girl in good health. Both conserved end residues are part of each CDR3. D genes are given only for firm matches. Clone size is given for some rows only: seen once, a few or many times, or a class if the clone is expanded.

d_gene,abundance,j_gene,v_gene,CDR3nt,CDR3aa
TRBD1,-,TRBJ2-5,TRBV3-1,TGTGCCAGCAGCCAACTCTCTCTCCAACCGGGACAGGGGACCCAGTACTTC,CASSQLSLQPGQGTQYF
TRBD2,-,TRBJ2-5,TRBV4-2,TGTGCCAGCAGCCAAGTCGCTCTATTGGGACTAGCGGGAGTTGAGCAGTACTTC,CASSQVALLGLAGVEQYF
-,-,TRBJ2-7,TRBV10-3,TGTGCCATCAGTGGTGTCAGGGGCTTTTCCTACGAGCAGTACTTC,CAISGVRGFSYEQYF
-,-,TRBJ2-7,TRBV10-1,TGCGCCAGCAGTGAAGGGCTAGCAGGCTACGAGCAGTACTTC,CASSEGLAGYEQYF
-,few,TRBJ2-1,TRBV21-1,TGTGCCGTTACCCGGGACAGGGACAATGAGCAGTTCTTC,CAVTRDRDNEQFF
TRBD1,-,TRBJ1-5,TRBV3-1,TGTGCCAGCAGCCAAGGGGACAGGATTGAGCCCCAGCATTTT,CASSQGDRIEPQHF
-,-,TRBJ2-7,TRBV9,TGTGCCAGCAGCGTAGGTGCTAGATTCGCCAATGAGCAGTACTTC,CASSVGARFANEQYF
-,-,TRBJ2-7,TRBV9,TGTGCCCCTCCAGGGGGGACAGATCGTCTCGAACCCTACGAGCAGTACTTC,CAPPGGTDRLEPYEQYF
-,few,TRBJ2-3,TRBV28,TGTGCCAGCAGCTGGTTGAGGGAGACAGATACGCAGTATTTT,CASSWLRETDTQYF
TRBD2,few,TRBJ2-7,TRBV11-2,TGTGCCAGCAGCCCTAAGTGGACTAGACGAGACTCCTACGAGCAGTACTTC,CASSPKWTRRDSYEQYF
-,-,TRBJ2-7,TRBV12-3/TRBV12-4,TGTGCCAGCAGTTTCTCTTTGGTGGGCAGGGTTTTCGACGAGCAGTACTTC,CASSFSLVGRVFDEQYF
-,few,TRBJ2-3,TRBV5-8,TGTGCCAGCAGCTTCCGGTCAGGTCCTATTAGCACAGATACGCAGTATTTT,CASSFRSGPISTDTQYF
-,-,TRBJ2-3,TRBV29-1,TGCAGCGTTGGGGAGCCCCACTATAGCCCAACAAGCACAGATACGCAGTATTTT,CSVGEPHYSPTSTDTQYF
-,-,TRBJ1-1,TRBV5-1,TGCGCCAGCAGCTTGGATTACAGGGCCAGGAACACTGAAGCTTTCTTT,CASSLDYRARNTEAFF
-,-,TRBJ2-7,TRBV20-1,TGCAGTGCTAGGCGGACAGAATCCTACGGGCAGTACTTC,CSARRTESYGQYF
TRBD1,few,TRBJ2-5,TRBV20-1,TGCAGTGTTGGGGACAGGGTTCTGGAGACCCAGTACTTC,CSVGDRVLETQYF
-,-,TRBJ2-1,TRBV20-1,TGCAGTGCTAGAGTCTTACCGGGACCTCGCTATGAGCAGTTCTTC,CSARVLPGPRYEQFF
-,-,TRBJ2-5,TRBV10-3,TGTGCCATCAGTGAGCGCGGGGACGGCGGGGAGACCCAGTACTTC,CAISERGDGGETQYF
TRBD2,-,TRBJ2-7,TRBV19,TGTGCCAGTAGTCCCGGGGGACTAGCGGGAACATACGAGCAGTACTTC,CASSPGGLAGTYEQYF
-,-,TRBJ2-7,TRBV12-3/TRBV12-4,TGTGCCAGCAGCCCCCAAGTTCAGTCCTACGAGCAGTACTTC,CASSPQVQSYEQYF
-,-,TRBJ1-1,TRBV6-4,TGTGCCAGCAGTGACTCCGGGAGGAGCACTGAAGCTTTCTTT,CASSDSGRSTEAFF
-,few,TRBJ2-1,TRBV20-1,TGCAGTGCTAGAGATGCGGCTAGCTCCTACAATGAGCAGTTCTTC,CSARDAASSYNEQFF
-,-,TRBJ1-3,TRBV12-3/TRBV12-4,TGTGCCAGCAGTTTCCCCACTGGAAACACCATATATTTT,CASSFPTGNTIYF
-,-,TRBJ2-7,TRBV20-1,TGCAGGGGTATCGGGAGAGCCCACGAGCAGTACTTC,CRGIGRAHEQYF